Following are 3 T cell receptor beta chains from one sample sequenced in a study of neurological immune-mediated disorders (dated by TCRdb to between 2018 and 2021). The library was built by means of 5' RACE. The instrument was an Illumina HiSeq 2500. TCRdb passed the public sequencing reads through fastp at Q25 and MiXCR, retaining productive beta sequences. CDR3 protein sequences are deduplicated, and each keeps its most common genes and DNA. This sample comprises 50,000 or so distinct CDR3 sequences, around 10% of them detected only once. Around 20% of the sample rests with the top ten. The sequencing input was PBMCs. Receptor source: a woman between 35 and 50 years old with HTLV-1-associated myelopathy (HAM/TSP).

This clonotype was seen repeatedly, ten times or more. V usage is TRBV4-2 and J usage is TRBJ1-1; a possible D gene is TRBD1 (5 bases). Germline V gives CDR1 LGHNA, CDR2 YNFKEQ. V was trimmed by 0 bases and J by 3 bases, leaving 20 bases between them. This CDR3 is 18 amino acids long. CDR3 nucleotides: TGTGCCAGCAGCCAAGATGGATTGGGGGAGGTTTGGGACACTGAAGCTTTCTTT. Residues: CASSQDGLGEVWDTEAFF.

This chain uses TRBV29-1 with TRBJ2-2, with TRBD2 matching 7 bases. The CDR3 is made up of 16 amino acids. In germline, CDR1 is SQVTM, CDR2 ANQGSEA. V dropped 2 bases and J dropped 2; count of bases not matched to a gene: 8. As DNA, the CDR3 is TGCAGCGTTGAATTTTGGGGGGGTCCTAACACCGGGGAGCTGTTTTTT. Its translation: CSVEFWGGPNTGELFF.

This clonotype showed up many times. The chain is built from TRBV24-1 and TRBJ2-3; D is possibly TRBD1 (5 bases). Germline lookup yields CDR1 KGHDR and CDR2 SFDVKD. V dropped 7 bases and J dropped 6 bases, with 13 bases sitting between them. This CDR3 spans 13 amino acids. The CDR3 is CATRGISGDTQYF. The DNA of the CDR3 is TGTGCCACCAGAGGCATCTCAGGGGATACGCAGTATTTT.